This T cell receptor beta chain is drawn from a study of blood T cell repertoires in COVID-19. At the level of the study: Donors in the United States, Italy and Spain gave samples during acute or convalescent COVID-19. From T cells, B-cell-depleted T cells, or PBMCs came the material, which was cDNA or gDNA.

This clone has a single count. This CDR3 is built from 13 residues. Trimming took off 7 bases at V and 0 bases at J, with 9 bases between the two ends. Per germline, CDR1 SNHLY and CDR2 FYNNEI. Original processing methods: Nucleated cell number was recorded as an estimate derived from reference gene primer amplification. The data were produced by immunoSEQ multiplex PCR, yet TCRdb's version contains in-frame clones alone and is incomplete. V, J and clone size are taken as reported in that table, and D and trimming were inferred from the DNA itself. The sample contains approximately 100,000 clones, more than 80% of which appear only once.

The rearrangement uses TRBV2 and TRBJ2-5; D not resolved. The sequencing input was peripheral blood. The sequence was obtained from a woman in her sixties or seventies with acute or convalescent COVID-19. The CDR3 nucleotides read TGTGCCAGCACCCCGCGGTACCAAGAGACCCAGTACTTC. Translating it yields CASTPRYQETQYF.